Included here is one TCR beta chain sequence, with context. Authors' processing steps: Amplification with reference gene primers provided the estimates of nucleated cell counts. This table comes from immunoSEQ multiplex PCR, and its TCRdb copy is limited to in-frame clones, with some not included. V, J and clone size are taken as reported in that table, and D and trimming were inferred from the DNA itself. The sample holds about 120,000 clones; 65% to 90% are singletons and the top ten take roughly an eighth. Germline V lookup: CDR1 SGHTS, CDR2 YDEGEE. This CDR3 contains 14 residues. The V and J ends lost 2 bases and 3 bases, in that order; junction bases with no gene match: 1. This entry comes from a study of blood T cell repertoires in COVID-19. Turning to the study itself: Collection of acute and convalescent COVID-19 samples took place in the United States, Italy and Spain. From T cells, B-cell-depleted T cells, or PBMCs came the material, which was cDNA or gDNA.

The TCR sequence derives from a human donor in a cohort sampled during active COVID-19. The chain couples TRBV5-8 to TRBJ1-1, with 10 bases aligning to TRBD1. Sequenced material: peripheral blood. Here the CDR3 DNA reads TGTGCCAGCAGCTTTGGACAGGGGGACACTGAAGCTTTCTTT. Translation: CASSFGQGDTEAFF.